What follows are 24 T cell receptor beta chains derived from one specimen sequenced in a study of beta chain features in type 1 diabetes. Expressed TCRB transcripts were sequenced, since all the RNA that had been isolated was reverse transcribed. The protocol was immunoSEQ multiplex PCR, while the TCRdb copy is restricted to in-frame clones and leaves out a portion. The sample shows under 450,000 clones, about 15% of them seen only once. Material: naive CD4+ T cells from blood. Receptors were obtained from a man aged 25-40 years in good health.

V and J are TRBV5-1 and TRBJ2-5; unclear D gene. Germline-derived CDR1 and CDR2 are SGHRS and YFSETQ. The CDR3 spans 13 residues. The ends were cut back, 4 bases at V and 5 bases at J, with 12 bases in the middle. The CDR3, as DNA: TGCGCCAGCAGCGGCAACGTGGGCGAGACCCAGTACTTC. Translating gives CASSGNVGETQYF.

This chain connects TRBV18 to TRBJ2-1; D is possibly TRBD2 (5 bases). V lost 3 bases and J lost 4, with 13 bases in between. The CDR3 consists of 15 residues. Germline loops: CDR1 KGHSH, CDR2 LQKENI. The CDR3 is CASSPSGTLYNEQFF. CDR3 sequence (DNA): TGTGCCAGCTCACCCTCGGGAACCCTGTACAATGAGCAGTTCTTC.

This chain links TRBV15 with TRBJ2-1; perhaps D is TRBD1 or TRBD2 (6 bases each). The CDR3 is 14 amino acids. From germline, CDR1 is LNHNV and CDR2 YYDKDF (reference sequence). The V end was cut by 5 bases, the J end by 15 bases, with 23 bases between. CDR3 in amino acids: CATSGRTALRDPFF. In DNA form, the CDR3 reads TGTGCCACCAGCGGGAGGACAGCCCTACGGGACCCGTTCTTC.

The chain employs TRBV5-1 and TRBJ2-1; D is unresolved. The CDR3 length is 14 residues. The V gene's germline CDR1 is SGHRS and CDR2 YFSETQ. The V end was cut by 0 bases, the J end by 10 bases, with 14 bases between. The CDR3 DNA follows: TGCGCCAGCAGCTTGGATTCCGCTACGGGCGAGCAGTTCTTC. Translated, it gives CASSLDSATGEQFF.

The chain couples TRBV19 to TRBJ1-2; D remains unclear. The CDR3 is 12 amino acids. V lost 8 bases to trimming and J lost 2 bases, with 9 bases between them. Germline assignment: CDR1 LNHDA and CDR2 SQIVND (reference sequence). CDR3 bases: TGTGCCAGTGGAGAGCGAAACTATGGCTACACCTTC. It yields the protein CASGERNYGYTF.

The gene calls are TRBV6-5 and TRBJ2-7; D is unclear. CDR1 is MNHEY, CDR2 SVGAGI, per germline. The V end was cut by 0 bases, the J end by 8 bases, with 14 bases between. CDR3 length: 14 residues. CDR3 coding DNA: TGTGCCAGCAGTTACTCGACGTCTTATCATCAGCAGTACGTC. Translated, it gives CASSYSTSYHQQYV.

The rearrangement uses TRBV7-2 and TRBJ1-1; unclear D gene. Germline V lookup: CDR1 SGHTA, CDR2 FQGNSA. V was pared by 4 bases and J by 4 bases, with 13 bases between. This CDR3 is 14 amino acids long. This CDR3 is CASSSWGLGTEAFF. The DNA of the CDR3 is TGTGCCAGCAGCTCTTGGGGTTTGGGCACTGAAGCTTTCTTT.

The CDR3 reads CASSSSTGQTDTQYF. CDR3 DNA sequence: TGCGCCAGCAGCTCGAGTACCGGACAAACAGATACGCAGTATTTT. J is TRBJ2-3 and V is TRBV5-1, with a tentative D call TRBD1 (5 bases). The CDR3 is made up of 15 amino acids. The V and J ends lost 3 bases and 3 bases respectively, with 14 bases between them. Germline V gives CDR1 SGHRS, CDR2 YFSETQ.

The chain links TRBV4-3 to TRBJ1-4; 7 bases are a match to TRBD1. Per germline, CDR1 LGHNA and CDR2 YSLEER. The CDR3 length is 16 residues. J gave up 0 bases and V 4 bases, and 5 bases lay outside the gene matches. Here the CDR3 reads CASSRDSRATNEKLFF. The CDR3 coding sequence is TGCGCCAGCAGCCGGGACAGTCGCGCAACTAATGAAAAACTGTTTTTT.

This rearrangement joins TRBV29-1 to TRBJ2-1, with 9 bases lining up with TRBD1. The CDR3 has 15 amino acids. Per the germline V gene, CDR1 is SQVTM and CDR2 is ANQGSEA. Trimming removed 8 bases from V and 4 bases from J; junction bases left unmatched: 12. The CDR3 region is CSIGQGTPGYNEQFF. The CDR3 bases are TGCAGCATCGGACAGGGGACGCCGGGGTACAATGAGCAGTTCTTC.

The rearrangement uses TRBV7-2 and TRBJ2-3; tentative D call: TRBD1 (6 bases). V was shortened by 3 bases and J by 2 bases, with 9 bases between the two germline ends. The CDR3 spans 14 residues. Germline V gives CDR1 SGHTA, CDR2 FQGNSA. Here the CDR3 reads CASSLGHITDTQYF. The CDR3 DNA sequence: TGTGCCAGCAGCTTGGGACATATCACAGATACGCAGTATTTT. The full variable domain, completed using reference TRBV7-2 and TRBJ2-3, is GAGVSQSPSNKVTEKGKDVELRCDPISGHTALYWYRQSLGQGLEFLIYFQGNSAPDKSGLPSDRFSAERTGGSVSTLTIQRTQQEDSAVYLCASSLGHITDTQYFGPGTRLTVL.

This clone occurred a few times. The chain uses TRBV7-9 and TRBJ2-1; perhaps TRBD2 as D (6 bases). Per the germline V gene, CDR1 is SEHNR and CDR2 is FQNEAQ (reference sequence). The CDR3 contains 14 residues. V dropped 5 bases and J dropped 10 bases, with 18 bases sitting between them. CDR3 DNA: TGTGCCAGCAGCCCGCCGGGGGAGTTGAGAGAGCAGTTCTTC. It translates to CASSPPGELREQFF.

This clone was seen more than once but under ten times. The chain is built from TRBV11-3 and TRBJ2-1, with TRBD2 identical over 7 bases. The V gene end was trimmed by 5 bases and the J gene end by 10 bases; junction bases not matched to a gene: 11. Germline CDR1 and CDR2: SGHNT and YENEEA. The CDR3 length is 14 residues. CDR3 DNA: TGTGCCAGCAGCCCCTTTAGCGGGCTGAGGGAGCAGTTCTTC. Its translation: CASSPFSGLREQFF.

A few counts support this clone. In nucleotides, the CDR3 is TGTGCCAGCAGCTTAGCGGCGGGAGGGACATTTTACAATGAGCAGTTCTTC. As protein: CASSLAAGGTFYNEQFF. The rearrangement joins TRBV7-2 to TRBJ2-1, with TRBD2 matching over 9 bases. V shed 0 bases, J shed 4 bases, and the junction held 7 bases outside the gene matches. In germline, CDR1 is SGHTA, CDR2 FQGNSA. The CDR3 loop spans 17 amino acids.

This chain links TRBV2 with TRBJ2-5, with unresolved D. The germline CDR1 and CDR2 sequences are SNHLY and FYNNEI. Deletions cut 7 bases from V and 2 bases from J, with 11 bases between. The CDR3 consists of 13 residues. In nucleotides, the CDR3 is TGTGCCAGCAACCTTATGAGGCAAGAGACCCAGTACTTC. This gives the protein CASNLMRQETQYF.

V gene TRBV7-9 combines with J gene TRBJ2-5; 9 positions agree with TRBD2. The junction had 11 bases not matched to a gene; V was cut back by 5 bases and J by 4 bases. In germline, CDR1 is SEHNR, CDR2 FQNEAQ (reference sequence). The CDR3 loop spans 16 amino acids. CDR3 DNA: TGTGCCAGCAGCCCCCCGCGCAGGCGGGAGGGAGAGACCCAGTACTTC. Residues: CASSPPRRREGETQYF.

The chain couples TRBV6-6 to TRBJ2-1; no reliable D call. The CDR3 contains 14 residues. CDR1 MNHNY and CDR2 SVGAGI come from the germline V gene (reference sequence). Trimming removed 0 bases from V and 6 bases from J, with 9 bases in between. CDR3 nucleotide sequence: TGTGCCAGCAGTTACTCGGCTCCTCCCAATGAGCAGTTCTTC. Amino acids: CASSYSAPPNEQFF.

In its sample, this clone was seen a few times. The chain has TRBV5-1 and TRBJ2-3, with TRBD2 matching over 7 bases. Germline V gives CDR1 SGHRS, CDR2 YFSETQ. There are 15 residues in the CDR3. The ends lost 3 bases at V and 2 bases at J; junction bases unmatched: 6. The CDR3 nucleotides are TGCGCCAGCAGCTCACCTAGCGGACCCACAGATACGCAGTATTTT. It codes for CASSSPSGPTDTQYF.

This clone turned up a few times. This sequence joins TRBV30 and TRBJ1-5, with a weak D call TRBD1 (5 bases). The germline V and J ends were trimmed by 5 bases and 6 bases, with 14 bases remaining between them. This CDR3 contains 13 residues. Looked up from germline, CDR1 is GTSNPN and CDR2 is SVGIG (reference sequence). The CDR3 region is CAWSLGVGQPQHF. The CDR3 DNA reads TGTGCCTGGTCGCTGGGGGTAGGTCAGCCCCAGCATTTT.

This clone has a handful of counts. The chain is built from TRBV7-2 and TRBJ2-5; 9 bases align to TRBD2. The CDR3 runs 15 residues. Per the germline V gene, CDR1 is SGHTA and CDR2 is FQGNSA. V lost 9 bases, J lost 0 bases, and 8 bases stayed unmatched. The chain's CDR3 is CARRLAEVYQETQYF. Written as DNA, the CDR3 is TGTGCCAGAAGACTAGCGGAAGTGTACCAAGAGACCCAGTACTTC.

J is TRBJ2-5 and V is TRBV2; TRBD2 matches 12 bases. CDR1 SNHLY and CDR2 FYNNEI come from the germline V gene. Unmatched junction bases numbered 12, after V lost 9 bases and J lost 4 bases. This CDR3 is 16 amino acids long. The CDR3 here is CARGGTSGSRGETQYF. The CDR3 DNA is TGTGCCAGAGGGGGGACTAGCGGGTCCCGGGGAGAGACCCAGTACTTC. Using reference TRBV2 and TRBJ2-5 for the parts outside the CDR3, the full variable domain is EPEVTQTPSHQVTQMGQEVILRCVPISNHLYFYWYRQILGQKVEFLVSFYNNEISEKSEIFDDQFSVERPDGSNFTLKIRSTKLEDSAMYFCARGGTSGSRGETQYFGPGTRLLVL.

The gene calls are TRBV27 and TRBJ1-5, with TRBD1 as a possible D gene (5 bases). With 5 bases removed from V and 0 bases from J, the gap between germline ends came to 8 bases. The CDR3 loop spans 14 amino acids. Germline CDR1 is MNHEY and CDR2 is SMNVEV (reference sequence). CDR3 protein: CASSAGRSNQPQHF. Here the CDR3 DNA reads TGTGCCAGCAGTGCAGGGCGTAGCAATCAGCCCCAGCATTTT.

The CDR3 bases are TGTGCCATCACGATGGACAGGATGAACACTGAAGCTTTCTTT. Amino acid sequence: CAITMDRMNTEAFF. The gene calls are TRBV10-3 and TRBJ1-1, with 7 bases matching TRBD1. V was pared by 7 bases and J by 0 bases, with 5 bases of the junction left unmatched. The CDR3 totals 14 residues. Germline V lookup: CDR1 ENHRY, CDR2 SYGVKD.

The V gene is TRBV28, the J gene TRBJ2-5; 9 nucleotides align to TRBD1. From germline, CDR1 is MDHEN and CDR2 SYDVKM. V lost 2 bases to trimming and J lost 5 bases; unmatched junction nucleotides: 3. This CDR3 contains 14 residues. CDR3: CASSLRTGVETQYF. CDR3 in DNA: TGTGCCAGCAGTTTAAGGACAGGGGTCGAGACCCAGTACTTC.